Listed below are T cell receptor beta chains from one sample, sequenced in a study of blood T cell repertoires in COVID-19. Profiled with immunoSEQ multiplex PCR; TCRdb holds only in-frame clones, not every one. Of more than 100,000 clones listed, 82% are singletons. Sequencing was done on a sample of peripheral blood. The receptors originated from a woman in her seventies with acute or convalescent COVID-19. CDR3s include the opening cysteine and the closing phenylalanine or tryptophan. Each record gives: clone size, D gene, J gene, CDR3 length, V gene, CDR3 protein, CDR3 DNA. D genes are given only for firm matches. Clone size is not always given. Where it is, it says once, few, many or a class for expanded clones.

-	-	TRBJ2-5	12	TRBV12-5	CASGTDQETQYF	TGTGCTAGTGGGACAGACCAAGAGACCCAGTACTTC
-	-	TRBJ1-2	12	TRBV12-3/TRBV12-4	CASTPWAGGNTF	-
-	TRBD1	TRBJ1-6	22	TRBV30	CAWIPGLDRGSTRNSYNSPLHF	TGTGCCTGGATTCCGGGGCTAGACAGGGGTAGCACCAGGAACTCCTATAATTCACCCCTCCACTTT
-	TRBD1	TRBJ1-4	15	TRBV3-1/TRBV3-2	CASSRSETGDEKLFF	TGTGCCAGCAGCCGGTCAGAGACAGGGGATGAAAAACTGTTTTTT
-	TRBD1	TRBJ1-1	14	TRBV19	CASSTIGTDTEAFF	TGTGCCAGTAGTACAATAGGGACAGACACTGAAGCTTTCTTT
-	-	TRBJ2-7	15	TRBV11-2	CASSPRQGGQGEQYF	TGTGCCAGCAGCCCCAGACAGGGAGGTCAGGGCGAGCAGTACTTC
-	-	TRBJ2-3	21	TRBV19	CASTFRASYAPTLGGADTQYF	TGTGCCAGTACTTTCAGGGCTTCCTACGCTCCCACTCTAGGAGGGGCAGATACGCAGTATTTT
-	TRBD2	TRBJ2-5	15	TRBV18	CASSPLGTSGETQYF	TGTGCCAGCTCACCACTCGGGACTAGCGGGGAGACCCAGTACTTC
few	-	TRBJ1-1	15	TRBV3-1/TRBV3-2	CASSQDPRGGTEAFF	TGTGCCAGCAGCCAAGATCCCAGGGGCGGGACTGAAGCTTTCTTT
-	-	TRBJ2-1	16	TRBV9	CASSIGAGQKYNEQFF	TGTGCCAGCAGCATAGGGGCCGGACAGAAATACAATGAGCAGTTCTTC
few	TRBD1	TRBJ2-2	14	TRBV11-2	CASSLQGAIGELFF	TGTGCCAGCAGCTTACAGGGGGCTATCGGGGAGCTGTTTTTT
-	-	TRBJ1-5	18	TRBV19	CASSTTRTEHYSNQPQHF	TGTGCCAGTAGTACGACACGGACAGAGCATTATAGCAATCAGCCCCAGCATTTT
-	-	TRBJ2-6	15	TRBV3-1/TRBV3-2	CASSQRGSGANVLTF	TGTGCCAGCAGCCAAAGAGGCTCTGGGGCCAACGTCCTGACTTTC
-	-	TRBJ2-5	15	TRBV5-1	CASSVLLQGGETQYF	TGCGCCAGCAGCGTGCTCCTCCAGGGAGGAGAGACCCAGTACTTC
once	-	TRBJ1-4	15	TRBV19	CASSSPTAYNEKLFF	TGTGCCAGTTCCTCCCCAACAGCATATAATGAAAAACTGTTTTTT
-	-	TRBJ2-5	15	TRBV19	CASSSAAVGSETQYF	TGTGCCAGTAGCTCCGCGGCAGTAGGATCTGAGACCCAGTACTTC
-	-	TRBJ1-1	15	TRBV9	CASSVADSLNTEAFF	TGTGCCAGCAGCGTAGCGGACAGCTTGAACACTGAAGCTTTCTTT
-	-	TRBJ2-7	12	TRBV3-1/TRBV3-2	CASSQGISGQYF	TGTGCCAGCAGCCAAGGGATTTCGGGGCAGTACTTC
once	-	TRBJ1-4	14	TRBV7-9	CASLEAGGNEKLFF	TGTGCCAGCCTGGAGGCGGGCGGTAATGAAAAACTGTTTTTT